This TCR beta chain was captured in a study of blood T cells in healthy people across ages. Notes on the study in general: Estimated diversity across one million T cells was deemed an underestimate.

Combining a sample-barcoded 5' primer with a J-beta primer mix, a second PCR ran for about 7 to 12 cycles. A template-switch adaptor containing 12 random nucleotides labeled each cDNA molecule. Each sample provided no less than 2.5 million CDR3-containing paired-end reads. TCRdb re-called the 5' RACE reads with MiXCR, one entry per CDR3 protein. The data show approximately 1.5 million distinct CDR3 sequences, with 35% to 45% seen just once and 4% held by the top ten. This clonotype was recorded many times. Its target is unknown. Per sample, extraction of total RNA gave at least 6 micrograms in every case. V lost 4 bases and J 7 bases, leaving 16 bases between the germline ends. CDR3 size: 15 residues.

Sequencing was carried out using blood. The TCR originated in a woman aged 18-29 years in good health. The J gene is TRBJ1-4, the V gene TRBV12-3 or TRBV12-4; D not certain. In DNA, the CDR3 is TGTGCCAGCAGTTCTCGTAGAGGCCTTCTTGAAAAACTGTTTTTT. It encodes CASSSRRGLLEKLFF.